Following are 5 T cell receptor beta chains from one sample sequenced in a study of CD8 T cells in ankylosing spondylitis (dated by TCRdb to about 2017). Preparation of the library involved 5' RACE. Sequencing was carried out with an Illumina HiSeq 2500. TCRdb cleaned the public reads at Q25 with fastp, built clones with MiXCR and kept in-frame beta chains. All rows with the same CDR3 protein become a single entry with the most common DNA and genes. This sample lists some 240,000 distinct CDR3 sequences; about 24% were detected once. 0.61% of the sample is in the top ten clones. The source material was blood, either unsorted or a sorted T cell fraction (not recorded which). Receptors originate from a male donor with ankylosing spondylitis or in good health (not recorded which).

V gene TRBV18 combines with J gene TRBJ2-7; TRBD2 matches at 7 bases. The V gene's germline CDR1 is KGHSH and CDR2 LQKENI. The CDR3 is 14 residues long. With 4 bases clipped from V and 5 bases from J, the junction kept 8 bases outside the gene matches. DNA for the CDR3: TGTGCCAGCTCACGGACCGGGACTATGGACGAGCAGTACTTC. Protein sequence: CASSRTGTMDEQYF.

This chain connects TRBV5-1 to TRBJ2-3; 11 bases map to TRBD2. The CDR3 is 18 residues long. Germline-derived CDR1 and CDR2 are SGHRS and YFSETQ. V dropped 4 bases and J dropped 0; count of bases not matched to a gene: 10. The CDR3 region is CASSPQALAGGSTDTQYF. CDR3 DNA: TGCGCCAGCAGCCCACAAGCCCTAGCGGGGGGAAGCACAGATACGCAGTATTTT. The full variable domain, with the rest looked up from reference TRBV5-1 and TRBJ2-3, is KAGVTQTPRYLIKTRGQQVTLSCSPISGHRSVSWYQQTPGQGLQFLFEYFSETQRNKGNFPGRFSGRQFSNSRSEMNVSTLELGDSALYLCASSPQALAGGSTDTQYFGPGTRLTVL.

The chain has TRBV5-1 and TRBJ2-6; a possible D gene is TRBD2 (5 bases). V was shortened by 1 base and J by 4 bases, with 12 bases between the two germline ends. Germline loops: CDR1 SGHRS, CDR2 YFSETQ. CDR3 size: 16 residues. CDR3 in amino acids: CASSLQEGAGANVLTF. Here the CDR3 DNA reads TGCGCCAGCAGCTTGCAAGAGGGCGCAGGGGCCAACGTCCTGACTTTC. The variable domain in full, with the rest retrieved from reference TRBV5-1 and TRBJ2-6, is KAGVTQTPRYLIKTRGQQVTLSCSPISGHRSVSWYQQTPGQGLQFLFEYFSETQRNKGNFPGRFSGRQFSNSRSEMNVSTLELGDSALYLCASSLQEGAGANVLTFGAGSRLTVL.

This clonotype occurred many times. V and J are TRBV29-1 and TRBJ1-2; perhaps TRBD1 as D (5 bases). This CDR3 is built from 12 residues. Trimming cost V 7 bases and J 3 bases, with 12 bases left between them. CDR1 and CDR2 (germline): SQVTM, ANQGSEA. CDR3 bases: TGCAGCGCTGGGCAGGGTGACTATGGCTACACCTTC. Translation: CSAGQGDYGYTF.

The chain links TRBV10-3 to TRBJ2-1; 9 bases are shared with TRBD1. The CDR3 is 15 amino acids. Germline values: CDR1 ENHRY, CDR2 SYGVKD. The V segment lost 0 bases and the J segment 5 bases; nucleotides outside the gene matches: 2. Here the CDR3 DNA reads TGTGCCATCAGTGAGTCCCGGGACAGGGACAATGAGCAGTTCTTC. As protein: CAISESRDRDNEQFF.